This T cell receptor beta chain emerged from a study of cytomegalovirus exposure and HLA in healthy donors. Findings and limits, study-wide: The tendency of first-cohort TCR clusters to co-occur in the 90 to 150 validation repertoires was the finding of a later analysis. Whilst most TCR sequences proved rare, a subset of public TCRs occurred across many donors. Cytomegalovirus-associated status was assigned to 164 TCR beta chains. CMV antigen specificity of three CMV-associated chains was confirmed in vitro.

To note about this clone: Its antigen is still unknown.

Sequencing was performed with immunoSEQ multiplex PCR; in TCRdb, only in-frame clones are kept and a portion is missing. The sample holds hundreds of thousands of clones, roughly 84% seen once. The CDR3 runs to 15 residues. Germline V gives CDR1 KGHSH, CDR2 LQKENI. The V and J ends lost 2 bases and 5 bases, in that order; junction bases with no gene match: 2. Material: PBMCs. The V gene is TRBV18, the J gene TRBJ1-5, with TRBD1 matching over 11 bases. This receptor was identified in a man younger than 35 in good health and CMV-seropositive. The CDR3 DNA reads as TGTGCCAGCTCACCAAGGACAGGGGGCGATCAGCCCCAGCATTTT. It yields the protein CASSPRTGGDQPQHF.